Listed below are T cell receptor beta chains from one sample, sequenced in a study of Ad26.COV2.S vaccination and SARS-CoV-2 variants. The table came from immunoSEQ multiplex PCR; TCRdb's copy has only in-frame clones and leaves some out. The sample shows about 480,000 clones, approximately 88% of them seen only once. Sequencing used peripheral blood, obtained in a trial of Ad26.COV2.S vaccine versus placebo. The receptor source for this set is a person aged 18 to 65 who received the Ad26.COV2.S COVID-19 vaccine or a placebo. Both conserved end residues are part of each CDR3. D genes are given only for firm matches. Clone size is shown for a subset of rows, as once, few, many or a class of expanded clone.

>NA|15|TRBV19|TRBD1|TRBJ2-5
CASARETGGGQTQYF
TGTGCCAGTGCCCGTGAGACAGGGGGTGGTCAGACCCAGTACTTC
>NA|16|TRBV5-4|TRBD2|TRBJ2-5
CASSLVAGARRETQYF
TGTGCCAGCAGCTTGGTAGCGGGAGCTCGACGGGAGACCCAGTACTTC
>NA|19|TRBV7-9|TRBD1|TRBJ1-4
CASSLALGTGAPFSEKLFF
TGTGCCAGCAGCTTAGCGCTCGGGACAGGGGCGCCTTTTTCTGAAAAACTGTTTTTT
>NA|14|TRBV7-3|NA|TRBJ2-2
CASSSGQNTGELFF
TGTGCCAGCAGCTCGGGACAGAACACCGGGGAGCTGTTTTTT
>NA|15|TRBV10-3|TRBD2|TRBJ2-2
CAIGKTSRNTGELFF
TGTGCCATCGGGAAGACTAGCAGGAACACCGGGGAGCTGTTTTTT
>NA|16|TRBV6-2/TRBV6-3|NA|TRBJ1-5
CASSYDPGQMTQPQHF
TGTGCCAGCAGTTACGATCCGGGGCAGATGACTCAGCCCCAGCATTTT
>few|14|TRBV18|NA|TRBJ1-2
CASSPPFSGEGYTF
TGTGCCAGCTCCCCGCCGTTTTCGGGTGAGGGCTACACCTTC
>NA|13|TRBV14|NA|TRBJ2-7
CASSQVPGSEQYF
TGTGCCAGCAGCCAAGTCCCAGGAAGCGAGCAGTACTTC
>NA|12|TRBV30|NA|TRBJ1-6
CAWSVQNSPLHF
TGTGCCTGGAGTGTCCAGAATTCACCCCTCCACTTT
>NA|15|TRBV28|TRBD1|TRBJ2-7
CASSPPGQRIHEQYF
TGTGCCAGCAGTCCGCCGGGACAGAGGATTCACGAGCAGTACTTC
>NA|16|TRBV6-1|NA|TRBJ2-4
CASSESSGVAKNIQYF
TGTGCCAGCAGTGAAAGTAGCGGAGTAGCCAAAAACATTCAGTACTTC
>NA|15|TRBV27|NA|TRBJ1-4
CASKSGGAWDEKLFF
TGTGCCAGCAAATCCGGTGGGGCTTGGGATGAAAAACTGTTTTTT
>NA|15|TRBV6-1|NA|TRBJ1-5
CASSEAMGSNQPQHF
TGTGCCAGCAGTGAAGCTATGGGCAGCAATCAGCCCCAGCATTTT
>once|13|TRBV28|NA|TRBJ2-7
CASSFGVGYEQYF
TGTGCCAGCAGTTTTGGTGTGGGCTACGAGCAGTACTTC
>NA|13|TRBV5-1|NA|TRBJ2-6
CASSLGLINVLTF
TGCGCCAGCAGCTTGGGCTTGATTAACGTCCTGACTTTC